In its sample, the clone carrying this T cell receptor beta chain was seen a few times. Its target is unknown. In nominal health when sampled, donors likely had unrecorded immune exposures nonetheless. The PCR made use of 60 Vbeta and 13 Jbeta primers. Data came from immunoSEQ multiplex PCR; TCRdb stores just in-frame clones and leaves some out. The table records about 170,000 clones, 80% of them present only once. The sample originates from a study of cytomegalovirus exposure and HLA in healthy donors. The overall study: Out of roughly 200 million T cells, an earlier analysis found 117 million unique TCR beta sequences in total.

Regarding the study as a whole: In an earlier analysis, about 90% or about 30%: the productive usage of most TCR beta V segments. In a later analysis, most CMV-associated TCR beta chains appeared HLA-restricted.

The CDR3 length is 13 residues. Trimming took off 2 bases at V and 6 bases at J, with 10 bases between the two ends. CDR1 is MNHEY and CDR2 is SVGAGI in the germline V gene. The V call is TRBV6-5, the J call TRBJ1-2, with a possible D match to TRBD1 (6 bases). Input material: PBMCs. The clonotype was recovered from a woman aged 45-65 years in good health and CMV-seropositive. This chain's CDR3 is CASSYVQGDGYTF. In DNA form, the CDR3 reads TGTGCCAGCAGTTACGTACAGGGTGATGGCTACACCTTC.